Shown below are 18 T cell receptor beta chains from a single sample sequenced in a study of T-cell reconstitution after alpha-beta-depleted transplantation in children. Using unique molecular identifiers, the investigators prepared the TCRbeta library. TCRdb re-called the PCR reads through MiXCR, storing one row per CDR3 protein. Of 500,000 to 600,000 distinct CDR3 sequences listed, roughly 27% are singletons. Source: PBMCs, taken before TCRalphabeta/CD19-depleted stem cell transplant. These receptors were obtained from a boy less than two years old with Wiskott-Aldrich syndrome, due to receive a stem cell transplant.

This clonotype was counted between two and nine times. The CDR3 here is CSARDPASGSGTGELFF. As DNA, the CDR3 is TGCAGTGCTAGAGATCCGGCTAGCGGGAGCGGGACCGGGGAGCTGTTTTTT. The genes are TRBV20-1 and TRBJ2-2, with 10 positions matching TRBD2. CDR1 is DFQATT, CDR2 SNEGSKA, per germline (reference sequence). The trim removed 0 bases at V and 5 bases at J, leaving 9 bases unmatched. The CDR3 consists of 17 residues.

The J gene is TRBJ2-5, the V gene TRBV5-4; maybe TRBD1 (5 bases). Trimming took off 5 bases at V and 2 bases at J, with 19 bases between the two ends. Germline V gene sequence: CDR1 SGHNT, CDR2 YYREEE (reference sequence). The CDR3 runs 16 residues. The CDR3 DNA sequence: TGTGCCAGCAGGAGTATGAGACAGAAGCGACAAGAGACCCAGTACTTC. It yields the protein CASRSMRQKRQETQYF.

The chain joins TRBV13 to TRBJ2-1; TRBD2 matches at 12 bases. The CDR3 spans 17 residues. Germline V gene sequence: CDR1 PRHDT, CDR2 FYEKMQ (reference sequence). J was trimmed by 4 bases and V by 5 bases; bases with no gene match: 9. This chain's CDR3 is CASSPRTSGAKYNEQFF. The CDR3 DNA sequence: TGTGCCAGCAGCCCCCGGACTAGCGGGGCGAAGTACAATGAGCAGTTCTTC.

The chain is built from TRBV6-1 and TRBJ2-7, with 9 bases lining up with TRBD1. The germline gives CDR1 MNHNS, CDR2 SASEGT. With 11 bases clipped from V and 6 bases from J, the junction kept 11 bases outside the gene matches. This CDR3 spans 13 amino acids. The CDR3 loop reads CASREDRGSEQYF. CDR3 sequence (DNA): TGTGCCTCTAGGGAGGACAGGGGATCCGAGCAGTACTTC.

This clonotype was counted only a few times. This chain connects TRBV20-1 to TRBJ1-5; the match to TRBD1 covers 9 bases. This CDR3 is 15 amino acids long. Germline V gene sequence: CDR1 DFQATT, CDR2 SNEGSKA (reference sequence). The CDR3 protein is CSGGQGRGSNQPQHF. The CDR3 DNA is TGCAGCGGGGGACAGGGCAGGGGTAGCAATCAGCCCCAGCATTTT.

This chain uses TRBV6-2 or TRBV6-3 with TRBJ2-2, with a weak D call TRBD2 (7 bases). V shed 2 bases and J shed 7 bases, with 11 bases lying between them. The germline V gene has CDR1 MNHEY and CDR2 SVGEGT. The CDR3 extends over 14 amino acids. The CDR3 DNA reads as TGTGCCAGCAGTTACGCCGGGGGGCACGGGGAGCTGTTTTTT. Encoded protein: CASSYAGGHGELFF.

V gene TRBV14 combines with J gene TRBJ2-2; D perhaps matches TRBD2 (5 bases). The CDR3 runs to 16 residues. The ends were cut back, 7 bases at V and 1 base at J, with 16 bases in the middle. CDR1 SGHDN and CDR2 FVKESK come from the germline V gene. CDR3 residues: CASTRSGPVNTGELFF. CDR3 sequence (DNA): TGTGCCAGCACAAGGAGCGGACCGGTGAACACCGGGGAGCTGTTTTTT.

This chain links TRBV27 with TRBJ1-6, with D possibly matching TRBD1 (5 bases). The ends were cut back, 7 bases at V and 8 bases at J, with 15 bases in the middle. The CDR3 covers 14 residues. The V gene's germline CDR1 is MNHEY and CDR2 SMNVEV (reference sequence). In DNA form, the CDR3 reads TGTGCCAGCAAGGAGCGTAGGGGCGATTCACCCCTCCACTTT. Its translation is CASKERRGDSPLHF.

CDR3 in DNA: TGTGCCAGCAGTTTAGTCCGGACAGCGCGCTCTGGGGCCAACGTCCTGACTTTC. It codes for CASSLVRTARSGANVLTF. The V gene is TRBV12-3 or TRBV12-4, the J gene TRBJ2-6, with D possibly being TRBD1 (6 bases). Trimming took 1 base from V and 0 from J, leaving 13 bases between them. CDR3 length: 18 residues.

The rearrangement links TRBV24-1 to TRBJ2-1, with TRBD1 identical over 9 bases. Germline CDR1 and CDR2: KGHDR and SFDVKD. The CDR3 is made up of 15 amino acids. The ends lost 3 bases at V and 7 bases at J; junction bases unmatched: 6. CDR3 sequence (DNA): TGTGCCACCAGTGATCCGAGGGGGACAGGGAATGAGCAGTTCTTC. Its translation: CATSDPRGTGNEQFF.

This clonotype was seen a handful of times. The rearrangement joins TRBV28 to TRBJ2-7; a possible D gene is TRBD2 (5 bases). V lost 6 bases, J lost 6 bases, and 12 bases lay in between. Germline V gene sequence: CDR1 MDHEN, CDR2 SYDVKM. The CDR3 is made up of 12 amino acids. The CDR3: CASRAGASEQYF. CDR3 DNA: TGTGCCAGCAGGGCGGGCGCAAGCGAGCAGTACTTC.

The V and J genes are TRBV25-1 and TRBJ2-7; the D gene is possibly TRBD2 (5 bases). This CDR3 region has 13 residues. Deletions cut 4 bases from V and 2 bases from J, with 9 bases between. CDR1 is MGHDK, CDR2 SYGVNS, per germline. CDR3 DNA: TGTGCCAGCAGTGGGACTCGCCCCTACGAGCAGTACTTC. It specifies CASSGTRPYEQYF.

The rearrangement uses TRBV29-1 and TRBJ2-7; D gene unclear. There are 11 residues in the CDR3. The germline gives CDR1 SQVTM, CDR2 ANQGSEA. V was clipped by 4 bases and J by 2 bases, with 6 bases between them. The DNA of the CDR3 is TGCAGCGTTGCTATAGCCTACGAGCAGTACTTC. It translates to CSVAIAYEQYF.

This clonotype occurred a few times. The chain has TRBV28 and TRBJ1-6; D gene ambiguous. This CDR3 comprises 13 residues. Germline V gene lookup returns CDR1 MDHEN and CDR2 SYDVKM. V gave up 5 bases and J gave up 13 bases, with 15 bases separating them. The CDR3 DNA reads as TGTGCCAGCAGTGAGACCTTACGTTTCCCCCTCCACTTT. Its protein product is CASSETLRFPLHF.

This clonotype showed up just a few times. The gene calls are TRBV12-3 or TRBV12-4 and TRBJ2-7, with TRBD2 matching 11 bases. The CDR3 is made up of 16 amino acids. With V trimmed by 6 bases and J by 2 bases, 9 bases remained unmatched. CDR3 sequence reads: CASSPHLAGGAYEQYF. For the CDR3, the DNA is TGTGCCAGCAGCCCTCATCTAGCGGGAGGAGCCTACGAGCAGTACTTC.

This chain links TRBV20-1 with TRBJ2-5; D is perhaps TRBD1 (6 bases). The CDR3 is 16 residues long. The germline CDR1 and CDR2 sequences are DFQATT and SNEGSKA (reference sequence). V was shortened by 1 base and J by 1 base, with 16 bases between the two germline ends. The CDR3 reads CSARGGPGDGQETQYF. CDR3 bases: TGCAGTGCTAGAGGTGGTCCAGGGGATGGCCAAGAGACCCAGTACTTC.

J is TRBJ2-5 and V is TRBV20-1; D perhaps matches TRBD2 (6 bases). Germline values: CDR1 DFQATT, CDR2 SNEGSKA (reference sequence). Trimming cost V 6 bases and J 3 bases, with 20 bases left between them. This CDR3 contains 15 residues. The CDR3 here is CSAPSGRGVKETQYF. The CDR3 DNA is TGCAGTGCGCCCTCCGGGAGAGGGGTCAAAGAGACCCAGTACTTC.

In this sample, this clonotype turned up a few times. The rearrangement links TRBV12-3 or TRBV12-4 to TRBJ2-3; 8 positions match TRBD2. The J segment lost 6 bases and the V segment lost 6 bases, leaving 5 bases of the junction unmatched. The CDR3 loop spans 13 amino acids. This CDR3 is CASRLGGGDTQYF. Here the CDR3 DNA reads TGTGCCAGCAGGCTCGGGGGGGGTGATACGCAGTATTTT.